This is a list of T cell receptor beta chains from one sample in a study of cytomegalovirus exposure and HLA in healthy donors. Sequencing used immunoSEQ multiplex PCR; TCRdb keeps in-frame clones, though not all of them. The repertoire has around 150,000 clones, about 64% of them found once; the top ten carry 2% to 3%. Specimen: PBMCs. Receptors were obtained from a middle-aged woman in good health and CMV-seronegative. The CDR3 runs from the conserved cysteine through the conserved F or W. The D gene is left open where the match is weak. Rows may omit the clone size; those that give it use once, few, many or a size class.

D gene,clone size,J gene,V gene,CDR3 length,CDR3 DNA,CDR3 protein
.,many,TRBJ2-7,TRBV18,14,TGTGCCAGCTCTCCGGCGGGTGGGAACTACGAGCAGTACTTC,CASSPAGGNYEQYF
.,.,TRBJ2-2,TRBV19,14,TGTGCCAGTAGCCCCTTAGGGGGAACCGGGGAGCTGTTTTTT,CASSPLGGTGELFF
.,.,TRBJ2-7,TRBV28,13,TGTGCCAGCAGTGCCGTAGGAGTGTACGAGCAGTACTTC,CASSAVGVYEQYF
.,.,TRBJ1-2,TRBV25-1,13,TGTGCCAGCAGTGTCGGGGGTCTCTATGGCTACACCTTC,CASSVGGLYGYTF
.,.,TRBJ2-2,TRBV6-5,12,TGTGCCAGCAGTTACCGGACCGGGGAGCTGTTTTTT,CASSYRTGELFF
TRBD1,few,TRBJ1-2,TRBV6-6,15,TGTGCCAGCAGTTTTCCGGGACAGGGGTACTATGGCTACACCTTC,CASSFPGQGYYGYTF
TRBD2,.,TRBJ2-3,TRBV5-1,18,TGCGCCAGTACCAGTGGAGGACTAGCGGGGGGGAGCACAGATACGCAGTATTTT,CASTSGGLAGGSTDTQYF
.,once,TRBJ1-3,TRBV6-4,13,TGTGCCAGCAGTGACCCCCCGGGAAACACCATATATTTT,CASSDPPGNTIYF
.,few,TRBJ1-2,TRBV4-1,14,TGCGCCAGCAGCCAAGATCGGGGGGGGAACGGCTACACCTTC,CASSQDRGGNGYTF
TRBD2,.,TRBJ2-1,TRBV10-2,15,TGCGCCAGCAGTGAATGGACTAGCGGGGGCGGGGAGCAGTTCTTC,CASSEWTSGGGEQFF
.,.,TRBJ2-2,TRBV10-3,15,TGTGCCATCAGTGAAAAGCAGGGAGGAACCGGGGAGCTGTTTTTT,CAISEKQGGTGELFF
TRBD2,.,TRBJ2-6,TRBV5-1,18,TGCGCCAGCAGCTTGGCTGCGGGGGGCCCCTCTGGGGCCAACGTCCTGACTTTC,CASSLAAGGPSGANVLTF
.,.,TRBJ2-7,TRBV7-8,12,TGTGCCAGCAGTCCAGGACAGAACGAGCAGTACTTC,CASSPGQNEQYF
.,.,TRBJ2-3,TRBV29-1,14,TGCAGCACCCAGAAGGGGGGGGCAAGAGATACGCAGTATTTT,CSTQKGGARDTQYF
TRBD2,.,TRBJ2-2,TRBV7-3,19,TGTGCCAGCAGCTACTTGGGACTAGCGGGGGCCGGCGGGACCGGGGAGCTGTTTTTT,CASSYLGLAGAGGTGELFF
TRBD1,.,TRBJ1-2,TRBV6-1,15,TGTGCCAGCGTTCCTCTGAGGGGGCAATCCTATGGCTACACCTTC,CASVPLRGQSYGYTF
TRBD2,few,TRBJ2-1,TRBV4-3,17,TGCGCCAGCAGCCAAGATGGTCTGGCGGGGGGAGGTGATGAGCAGTTCTTC,CASSQDGLAGGGDEQFF
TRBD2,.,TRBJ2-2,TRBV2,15,TGTGCCACCTTGGGGCGGGGGAGAACTTTCGGGGAGCTGTTTTTT,CATLGRGRTFGELFF
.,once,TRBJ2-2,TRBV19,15,TGTGCCAGTAGCCCGGGACATACGAACACCGGGGAGCTGTTTTTT,CASSPGHTNTGELFF
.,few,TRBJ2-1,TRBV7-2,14,TGTGCCAGCAGCTTAGATCGCTCCTACAATGAGCAGTTCTTC,CASSLDRSYNEQFF
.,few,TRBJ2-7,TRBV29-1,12,TGCAGCGTTGCGGAGGTCCCCTACGAGCAGTACTTC,CSVAEVPYEQYF
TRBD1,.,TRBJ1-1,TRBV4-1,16,TGCGCCAGCAGCCAATCGTGGACAGGCGTTAACATTGAAGCTTTCTTT,CASSQSWTGVNIEAFF
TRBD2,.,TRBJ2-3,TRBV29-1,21,TGCAGCGTTGAGCCGAGGCGCCGAACTAGCGGGGGGGCCTGGGAGGCAGATACGCAGTATTTT,CSVEPRRRTSGGAWEADTQYF
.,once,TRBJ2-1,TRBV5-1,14,TGCGCCAGCAGCTTGGAAGCTCCTTACAATGAGCAGTTCTTC,CASSLEAPYNEQFF
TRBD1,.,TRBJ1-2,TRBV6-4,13,TGTGCCAGCAGTGGGACAGGGGGCGGTGGCTACACCTTC,CASSGTGGGGYTF
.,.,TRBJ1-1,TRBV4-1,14,TGCGCCAGCAGCCGAGAGCCAGGGGAGACTGAAGCTTTCTTT,CASSREPGETEAFF
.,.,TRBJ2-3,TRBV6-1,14,TGTGCCAGCATCACAGGGTTTAGGGCAGATACGCAGTATTTT,CASITGFRADTQYF
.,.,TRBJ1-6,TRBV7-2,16,TGTGCCAGCAGCTTCCAAAGGGCAGGGTGGGGTTCACCCCTCCACTTT,CASSFQRAGWGSPLHF
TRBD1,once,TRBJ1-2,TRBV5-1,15,TGCGCCAGCAGCTTGGCCGGGACAGGGACCGGGGGCTACACCTTC,CASSLAGTGTGGYTF
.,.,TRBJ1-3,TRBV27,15,TGTGCCAGCAGTTTAAGAGGAGGGACTGGAAACACCATATATTTT,CASSLRGGTGNTIYF
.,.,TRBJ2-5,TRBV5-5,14,TGTGCCAGCAGCCCGACAGCTTTCCAAGAGACCCAGTACTTC,CASSPTAFQETQYF